This entry lists 29 T cell receptor beta chains sequenced from one sample in a study of blood T cell repertoires in COVID-19. Only in-frame clones appear in the TCRdb table, and some are missing; sequencing was by immunoSEQ multiplex PCR. The sample lists almost 350,000 clones, roughly 89% occurring once. Sequencing used peripheral blood. Source of these receptors: a woman aged 60 to 75 with COVID-19, enrolled during active disease.

This clone was counted once. The V gene is TRBV19, the J gene TRBJ1-4; 9 positions match TRBD1. After removal of 5 bases from V and 3 bases from J, the junction contained 10 bases not matched to a gene. CDR1 is LNHDA, CDR2 SQIVND, per germline (reference sequence). There are 17 residues in the CDR3. Written as DNA, the CDR3 is TGTGCCAGTAGTTCTTGGACAGGGGTCAGCTCTAATGAAAAACTGTTTTTT. Protein product: CASSSWTGVSSNEKLFF.

The gene calls are TRBV10-2 and TRBJ1-2; TRBD1 matches at 8 bases. The CDR3 is 15 residues long. The germline V gene has CDR1 WSHSY and CDR2 SAAADI. With V trimmed by 6 bases and J by 6 bases, 12 bases remained unmatched. The CDR3 loop reads CASRTSGQGGNGYTF. CDR3 bases: TGCGCCAGCAGGACCTCTGGACAGGGAGGCAATGGCTACACCTTC.

The chain links TRBV7-9 to TRBJ2-1; possibly TRBD2 for D (5 bases). CDR1 SEHNR and CDR2 FQNEAQ come from the germline V gene (reference sequence). The CDR3 is made up of 13 amino acids. V lost 2 bases and J 8 bases, leaving 10 bases between the germline ends. The CDR3 DNA sequence: TGTGCCAGCAGCTTATGGCAGCGGCATGAGCAGTTCTTC. This sequence encodes CASSLWQRHEQFF.

V gene TRBV19 combines with J gene TRBJ1-1, with no clear D. The ends were cut back, 9 bases at V and 10 bases at J, with 21 bases in the middle. The CDR3 has 13 residues. The V gene's germline CDR1 is LNHDA and CDR2 SQIVND (reference sequence). In DNA form, the CDR3 reads TGTGCCAGCCAAGACACCAACTCGCCTCGAGCTTTCTTT. Translation: CASQDTNSPRAFF. The variable domain in full, completed from reference TRBV19 and TRBJ1-1, reads DGGITQSPKYLFRKEGQNVTLSCEQNLNHDAMYWYRQDPGQGLRLIYYSQIVNDFQKGDIAEGYSVSREKKESFPLTVTSAQKNPTAFYLCASQDTNSPRAFFGQGTRLTVV.

The CDR3 here is CATSDSLDSPKGSYGYTF. DNA of the CDR3: TGTGCCACCAGTGATTCCCTGGACAGCCCAAAAGGGTCCTATGGCTACACCTTC. The chain joins TRBV24-1 to TRBJ1-2; TRBD1 might be the D (6 bases). CDR3 length: 18 residues. Per the germline V gene, CDR1 is KGHDR and CDR2 is SFDVKD. V was pared by 2 bases and J by 4 bases, with 22 bases between.

As regards this clone: The same CDR3 also results from other DNA sequences found in this sample. The chain links TRBV19 to TRBJ1-2; 8 bases align to TRBD1. Germline CDR1 is LNHDA and CDR2 is SQIVND (reference sequence). V lost 6 bases, J lost 2 bases, and 5 bases stayed unmatched. There are 14 residues in the CDR3. The CDR3 loop is CASSGQGQNYGYTF. In DNA form, the CDR3 reads TGTGCCAGTAGCGGACAGGGTCAAAACTATGGCTACACCTTC.

This chain links TRBV27 with TRBJ1-2, with 10 bases identical to TRBD1. J lost 5 bases, V lost 0 bases, and 3 bases had no gene match. Per germline, CDR1 MNHEY and CDR2 SMNVEV (reference sequence). CDR3 length equals 15 residues. The CDR3 is CASSLSTDRGYGYTF. Here the CDR3 DNA reads TGTGCCAGCAGTTTATCGACGGACAGGGGGTATGGCTACACCTTC.

The chain recombines TRBV7-9 with TRBJ1-1; 7 nucleotides agree with TRBD1. Trimming took 4 bases from V and 4 from J; bases not matched to a gene: 6. Germline loops: CDR1 SEHNR, CDR2 FQNEAQ (reference sequence). The CDR3 is 14 amino acids. This chain's CDR3 is CASSYTGESTEAFF. CDR3 nucleotide sequence: TGTGCCAGCAGCTACACAGGGGAGAGCACTGAAGCTTTCTTT.

The genes are TRBV5-1 and TRBJ1-4, with TRBD1 matching 8 bases. This CDR3 has 16 amino acids. Germline loops: CDR1 SGHRS, CDR2 YFSETQ. V trimming: 5 bases; J trimming: 2 bases; junction bases outside the gene matches: 8. CDR3 coding DNA: TGCGCCAGCAGTACCGGGACAGGTCCGACTAATGAAAAACTGTTTTTT. It is translated as CASSTGTGPTNEKLFF.

This clone appeared a single time. J is TRBJ1-2 and V is TRBV6-5, with a tentative D call TRBD1 (5 bases). The CDR3 contains 14 residues. Germline CDR1 and CDR2: MNHEY and SVGAGI. Deletions cut 2 bases from V and 5 bases from J, with 12 bases between. DNA for the CDR3: TGTGCCAGCAGTTACAGGGGTGGGGGGTATGGCTACACCTTC. Translation gives CASSYRGGGYGYTF.

The chain couples TRBV3-1 (or the pseudogene TRBV3-2) to TRBJ1-4, with 7 bases identical to TRBD1. The trim removed 5 bases at V and 8 bases at J, leaving 8 bases unmatched. Germline V gene lookup returns CDR1 LGHDT and CDR2 YNNKEL (reference sequence). CDR3 length: 14 residues. The CDR3 spells CASSGGGGTEKLFF. The CDR3 bases are TGTGCCAGCAGCGGTGGAGGGGGCACCGAAAAACTGTTTTTT.

This rearrangement joins TRBV11-2 to TRBJ2-7; TRBD2 agrees at 12 bases. J gave up 0 bases and V 3 bases, and 9 bases lay outside the gene matches. Germline V CDR1 and CDR2: SGHAT, FQNNGV. The CDR3 extends over 18 amino acids. This CDR3 reads CASSFELAGGTSSYEQYF. The CDR3 DNA sequence: TGTGCCAGCAGCTTCGAACTAGCGGGGGGTACCAGCTCCTACGAGCAGTACTTC.

The genes are TRBV5-1 and TRBJ1-1; 11 nucleotides agree with TRBD1. CDR1 and CDR2 from the germline V gene are SGHRS and YFSETQ. V gave up 4 bases and J gave up 11 bases; unmatched junction bases: 10. This CDR3 has 14 residues. CDR3 DNA: TGCGCCAGCAGCCCCATGGGACAGGGGGATCGGGCTTTCTTT. This encodes CASSPMGQGDRAFF.

V usage is TRBV5-4 and J usage is TRBJ2-2; D may be TRBD2 (5 bases). This CDR3 has 18 residues. From germline, CDR1 is SGHNT and CDR2 YYREEE (reference sequence). Trimming took off 2 bases at V and 5 bases at J, with 22 bases between the two ends. CDR3 region: CASSFRPTRTSETGELFF. CDR3 in DNA: TGTGCCAGCAGCTTCCGCCCGACTCGGACTTCCGAAACCGGGGAGCTGTTTTTT.

The chain recombines TRBV19 with TRBJ1-2; weak D call: TRBD1 (5 bases). Per the germline V gene, CDR1 is LNHDA and CDR2 is SQIVND (reference sequence). The CDR3 consists of 14 residues. The V end was cut by 7 bases, the J end by 4 bases, with 16 bases between. Here the CDR3 reads CASTDGQRGYGYTF. The CDR3 region has the DNA TGTGCCAGTACGGACGGCCAAAGGGGCTATGGCTACACCTTC.

The J gene is TRBJ1-1, the V gene TRBV28; no reliable D call. The length of the CDR3 is 11 residues. CDR1 and CDR2 from the germline V gene are MDHEN and SYDVKM. V lost 4 bases, J lost 4 bases, and 4 bases lay in between. This CDR3 is CASSSPTEAFF. CDR3 coding DNA: TGTGCCAGCAGTTCTCCCACTGAAGCTTTCTTT.

The V call is TRBV3-1 (or the pseudogene TRBV3-2), the J call TRBJ2-5; tentative D call: TRBD2 (5 bases). CDR1 LGHDT and CDR2 YNNKEL come from the germline V gene (reference sequence). CDR3 length equals 13 residues. V dropped 3 bases and J dropped 3 bases, with 8 bases sitting between them. The CDR3 loop reads CASSHSGKETQYF. Here the CDR3 DNA reads TGTGCCAGCAGCCACTCGGGGAAAGAGACCCAGTACTTC.

J is TRBJ1-5 and V is TRBV28; maybe TRBD1 (6 bases). V was cut by 2 bases and J by 4 bases, with 9 bases left in between. CDR1 and CDR2 from the germline V gene are MDHEN and SYDVKM. The CDR3 is 14 amino acids. CDR3 residues: CASSLTGINQPQHF. The CDR3 coding sequence is TGTGCCAGCAGTTTAACAGGGATTAATCAGCCCCAGCATTTT.

This sequence joins TRBV9 and TRBJ2-7; 9 nucleotides match TRBD1. The CDR3 totals 15 residues. V gave up 0 bases and J gave up 4 bases; unmatched junction bases: 5. The germline CDR1 and CDR2 sequences are SGDLS and YYNGEE. The DNA for the CDR3 is TGTGCCAGCAGCGTAGACGTTGGACAGGGGTACGAGCAGTACTTC. This sequence encodes CASSVDVGQGYEQYF.

V gene TRBV18 combines with J gene TRBJ2-2, with a possible D match to TRBD2 (6 bases). Germline V CDR1 and CDR2: KGHSH, LQKENI. V lost 1 base, J lost 7 bases, and 7 bases lay in between. CDR3 length equals 13 residues. CDR3 sequence: CASSPQEGGELFF. CDR3 sequence (DNA): TGTGCCAGCTCACCACAGGAGGGCGGGGAGCTGTTTTTT.

The chain recombines TRBV19 with TRBJ2-1; 7 positions match TRBD1. This CDR3 is 14 amino acids long. Germline V gene sequence: CDR1 LNHDA, CDR2 SQIVND (reference sequence). V gave up 9 bases and J gave up 0 bases; unmatched junction bases: 5. CDR3 in amino acids: CASKDRSSYNEQFF. The DNA of the CDR3 is TGTGCCAGCAAGGACAGGAGCTCCTACAATGAGCAGTTCTTC. The variable domain in full, completed from reference TRBV19 and TRBJ2-1, reads DGGITQSPKYLFRKEGQNVTLSCEQNLNHDAMYWYRQDPGQGLRLIYYSQIVNDFQKGDIAEGYSVSREKKESFPLTVTSAQKNPTAFYLCASKDRSSYNEQFFGPGTRLTVL.

The genes are TRBV11-2 and TRBJ1-2, with D perhaps matching TRBD1 (5 bases). This CDR3 is built from 13 residues. From germline, CDR1 is SGHAT and CDR2 FQNNGV. The V end was cut by 6 bases, the J end by 2 bases, with 10 bases between. The CDR3 here is CASRQDTNYGYTF. Written as DNA, the CDR3 is TGTGCCAGCAGACAGGACACAAACTATGGCTACACCTTC.

The chain combines TRBV5-5 with TRBJ2-2, with 12 positions matching TRBD2. This CDR3 comprises 15 residues. Germline V gives CDR1 SGHKS, CDR2 YYEKEE (reference sequence). Trimming removed 5 bases from V and 5 bases from J; junction bases left unmatched: 4. The CDR3 loop reads CASRLAGGPTGELFF. CDR3 DNA: TGTGCCAGCAGGCTAGCGGGGGGGCCTACCGGGGAGCTGTTTTTT.

Note on this clone: The junction departs from the called germline gene at one end, perhaps through a read error. V and J are TRBV2 and TRBJ1-2; the match to TRBD1 covers 8 bases. Germline assignment: CDR1 SNHLY and CDR2 FYNNEI. The CDR3 runs 12 residues. CDR3 nucleotides: TGTGCCAGCTGTGACAGGGGCTATGGCTACACCTTC. The encoded protein is CASCDRGYGYTF.

This chain links TRBV3-1 (or the pseudogene TRBV3-2) with TRBJ2-5; TRBD1 agrees at 7 bases. This CDR3 region has 15 residues. Germline CDR1 and CDR2: LGHDT and YNNKEL (reference sequence). With 4 bases clipped from V and 1 base from J, the junction kept 6 bases outside the gene matches. The CDR3 DNA sequence: TGTGCCAGCAGCCCTACCTCAGGGGGCCAAGAGACCCAGTACTTC. Amino acid sequence: CASSPTSGGQETQYF.

This chain joins TRBV11-2 and TRBJ1-1; D call uncertain. Between the trimmed V and J ends, which lost 5 bases and 3 bases, there was a span of 10 bases. The CDR3 is 13 amino acids. Germline-derived CDR1 and CDR2 are SGHAT and FQNNGV. This CDR3 reads CASSPEADTEAFF. The DNA of the CDR3 is TGTGCCAGCAGCCCCGAGGCGGACACTGAAGCTTTCTTT.

The chain recombines TRBV3-1 (or the pseudogene TRBV3-2) with TRBJ2-5; 10 positions agree with TRBD2. Germline CDR1 reads LGHDT; CDR2 reads YNNKEL (reference sequence). Trimming took 0 bases from V and 14 from J; bases not matched to a gene: 9. The length of the CDR3 is 14 residues. The CDR3 loop is CASSQDAALAGEYF. For the CDR3, the DNA is TGTGCCAGCAGCCAAGACGCTGCCCTAGCGGGGGAATACTTC.

The CDR3: CAWSAVSSQPQHF. As DNA, the CDR3 is TGTGCCTGGAGCGCCGTGAGTAGTCAGCCCCAGCATTTT. The chain couples TRBV30 to TRBJ1-5; D not certain. This CDR3 comprises 13 residues. Germline-derived CDR1 and CDR2 are GTSNPN and SVGIG (reference sequence). V lost 3 bases, J lost 6 bases, and 12 bases lay in between.

This chain joins TRBV2 and TRBJ2-5, with D unresolved. Per the germline V gene, CDR1 is SNHLY and CDR2 is FYNNEI. The germline V and J ends were trimmed by 4 bases and 5 bases, with 14 bases remaining between them. The CDR3 length is 14 residues. The CDR3 reads CASSASRSRETQYF. CDR3 DNA sequence: TGTGCCAGCAGTGCGAGTAGGAGTCGGGAGACCCAGTACTTC.